Listed here are 13 T cell receptor beta chains from one sample, sequenced in a study of CD8 T cells in Susac syndrome. Random hexamers were used to reverse transcribe the RNA input (about 0.45 to 1 ug). TCRdb fed the immunoSEQ multiplex PCR reads into MiXCR, producing one record per CDR3 protein. The sample carries 190,000 or so distinct CDR3 sequences, roughly 94% recorded once. Specimen: CD4+ T cells from PBMCs. Receptor source: a human donor with multiple sclerosis.

The gene calls are TRBV30 and TRBJ2-5; D unresolved. The CDR3 length is 13 residues. Germline V CDR1 and CDR2: GTSNPN, SVGIG (reference sequence). With 5 bases removed from V and 1 base from J, the gap between germline ends came to 11 bases. CDR3 region: CAWALQTQETQYF. Written as DNA, the CDR3 is TGTGCCTGGGCTCTACAAACCCAAGAGACCCAGTACTTC.

This clonotype was counted between two and nine times. The chain has TRBV11-2 and TRBJ2-7; D not certain. Germline loops: CDR1 SGHAT, CDR2 FQNNGV. The CDR3 has 14 residues. The V gene lost 5 bases and the J gene lost 4 bases, with 15 bases spanning the gap. The CDR3 sequence is CASSQDTSYYEQYF. The CDR3 DNA reads as TGTGCCAGCAGCCAAGACACCTCTTATTACGAGCAGTACTTC.

The CDR3 region has the DNA TGTGCCTGGAGTGTACAGGCGGGGGACCCTGAAGCTTTCTTT. Translated: CAWSVQAGDPEAFF. The chain combines TRBV30 with TRBJ1-1; D may be TRBD1 (5 bases). The CDR3 is made up of 14 amino acids. V was pared by 0 bases and J by 6 bases, with 14 bases between. Germline CDR1 and CDR2: GTSNPN and SVGIG (reference sequence).

This clonotype was counted once. The chain recombines TRBV29-1 with TRBJ2-3; the D call may be TRBD1 or TRBD2 (6 bases each). Trimming shortened V by 6 bases and J by 6 bases, and 16 bases separated the two germline ends. CDR1 SQVTM and CDR2 ANQGSEA come from the germline V gene. CDR3 length: 13 amino acids. The CDR3 DNA reads TGCAGCGTCCCTGGAGGGGGGATGGATACGCAGTATTTT. Its protein product is CSVPGGGMDTQYF.

V is TRBV9 and J is TRBJ1-1; D possibly corresponds to TRBD1 (5 bases). Looked up from germline, CDR1 is SGDLS and CDR2 is YYNGEE. V was pared by 4 bases and J by 11 bases, with 21 bases between. The CDR3 loop spans 14 amino acids. DNA for the CDR3: TGTGCCAGCAGCCTCCGTTCCGTCGGGGACGTCGCTTTCTTT. It encodes CASSLRSVGDVAFF.

The chain uses TRBV6-6 and TRBJ2-2, with D perhaps being TRBD1 or TRBD2 (5 bases each). Germline-derived CDR1 and CDR2 are MNHNY and SVGAGI (reference sequence). V was cut by 2 bases and J by 3 bases, with 10 bases left in between. This CDR3 comprises 15 residues. The CDR3 region is CASSYAGADTGELFF. CDR3 nucleotides: TGTGCCAGCAGTTACGCCGGGGCGGACACCGGGGAGCTGTTTTTT.

V usage is TRBV3-1 and J usage is TRBJ2-5; the D gene is possibly TRBD1 (6 bases). V lost 0 bases and J lost 12, with 11 bases in between. This CDR3 region has 12 residues. Germline CDR1 reads LGHDT; CDR2 reads YNNKEL (reference sequence). CDR3 sequence: CASSQDATGKYF. The DNA for the CDR3 is TGTGCCAGCAGCCAAGATGCAACAGGGAAGTACTTC.

This chain links TRBV5-4 with TRBJ2-7; D tentatively reads TRBD1 or TRBD2 (5 bases each). The CDR3 has 15 residues. Deletions cut 2 bases from V and 1 base from J, with 13 bases between. Germline V gene data show CDR1 as SGHNT and CDR2 as YYREEE (reference sequence). CDR3 nucleotides: TGTGCCAGCAGCTTCCCCGGGACCCTATCCTACGAGCAGTACTTC. It yields the protein CASSFPGTLSYEQYF. Combining the CDR3 with reference TRBV5-4 and TRBJ2-7 gives the whole variable domain ETGVTQSPTHLIKTRGQQVTLRCSSQSGHNTVSWYQQALGQGPQFIFQYYREEENGRGNFPPRFSGLQFPNYSSELNVNALELDDSALYLCASSFPGTLSYEQYFGPGTRLTVT.

This clonotype was found once. The V call is TRBV6-5, the J call TRBJ2-5, with a possible D match to TRBD2 (7 bases). V was clipped by 6 bases and J by 0 bases, with 20 bases between them. The CDR3 runs to 17 residues. Germline CDR1 reads MNHEY; CDR2 reads SVGAGI. CDR3 sequence (DNA): TGTGCCAGCAGCCTACTCCGAGGGGGGGCAAACCAAGAGACCCAGTACTTC. It translates to CASSLLRGGANQETQYF.

In nucleotides, the CDR3 is TGTGCCTGGAGTCGGGACAGGGGGCTCGGTGAGCAGTTCTTC. The encoded protein is CAWSRDRGLGEQFF. The V and J genes are TRBV30 and TRBJ2-1; 12 positions agree with TRBD1. Losses at the gene ends were 2 bases for V and 9 bases for J; bases not matched to a gene: 5. CDR1 GTSNPN and CDR2 SVGIG come from the germline V gene (reference sequence). The CDR3 is 14 residues long. The full variable domain, in which reference TRBV30 and TRBJ2-1 provide the parts outside the CDR3, is SQTIHQWPATLVQPVGSPLSLECTVEGTSNPNLYWYRQAAGRGLQLLFYSVGIGQISSEVPQNLSASRPQDRQFILSSKKLLLSDSGFYLCAWSRDRGLGEQFFGPGTRLTVL.

The J gene is TRBJ1-1, the V gene TRBV7-9, with TRBD1 identical over 7 bases. Germline loops: CDR1 SEHNR, CDR2 FQNEAQ (reference sequence). Trimming at V came to 3 bases and at J to 10 bases, leaving 2 bases not matched to a gene. The CDR3 spans 11 residues. CDR3 residues: CASSFGTAAFF. In nucleotides, the CDR3 is TGTGCCAGCAGCTTCGGGACAGCAGCTTTCTTT.

The chain uses TRBV29-1 and TRBJ1-1; tentative D call: TRBD1 (5 bases). Germline V CDR1 and CDR2: SQVTM, ANQGSEA. Trimming removed 6 bases at V and 1 base at J, with 12 bases between. The CDR3 extends over 13 amino acids. CDR3 protein: CSVSGLGNTEAFF. The CDR3 DNA sequence: TGCAGCGTGTCAGGGTTGGGGAACACTGAAGCTTTCTTT.

The rearrangement uses TRBV30 and TRBJ2-2; 9 nucleotides align to TRBD1. This CDR3 is 14 amino acids long. Germline V CDR1 and CDR2: GTSNPN, SVGIG (reference sequence). The junction had 3 bases not matched to a gene; V was cut back by 4 bases and J by 3 bases. The CDR3 nucleotides are TGTGCCTGGAAGCGGGACAGGGACACCGGGGAGCTGTTTTTT. Amino acid sequence: CAWKRDRDTGELFF. Drawing the rest from reference TRBV30 and TRBJ2-2, the complete variable domain is SQTIHQWPATLVQPVGSPLSLECTVEGTSNPNLYWYRQAAGRGLQLLFYSVGIGQISSEVPQNLSASRPQDRQFILSSKKLLLSDSGFYLCAWKRDRDTGELFFGEGSRLTVL.